The clone carrying this T cell receptor beta chain was seen a handful of times. Antigen unknown. The entry originates in a study of beta chain features in type 1 diabetes. Regarding the study as a whole: Patients with Type 1 diabetes showed moderately but significantly shorter TCRB CDR3s in all four CD4+ subsets.

The study reverse transcribed the entire isolated RNA, so it sequenced expressed TCRB transcripts. Produced via immunoSEQ multiplex PCR; TCRdb's table is partial and in-frame only. The table has around 260,000 clones, roughly 22% seen once. Germline V gene lookup returns CDR1 MDHEN and CDR2 SYDVKM. V was clipped by 0 bases and J by 0 bases; unmatched bases: 9. The CDR3 extends over 19 amino acids. This chain links TRBV28 with TRBJ2-1; 9 bases are shared with TRBD2. Specimen: naive CD4+ T cells from blood. The TCR sequence derives from a woman in her forties with type 1 diabetes. CDR3 region: CASSLWSLAGPSSYNEQFF. CDR3 coding DNA: TGTGCCAGCAGTTTATGGAGTCTAGCGGGGCCGAGCTCCTACAATGAGCAGTTCTTC. Full variable domain (rest looked up from reference TRBV28 and TRBJ2-1): DVKVTQSSRYLVKRTGEKVFLECVQDMDHENMFWYRQDPGLGLRLIYFSYDVKMKEKGDIPEGYSVSREKKERFSLILESASTNQTSMYLCASSLWSLAGPSSYNEQFFGPGTRLTVL.